Following are 25 T cell receptor beta chains from one sample sequenced in a study of cytomegalovirus exposure and HLA in healthy donors. PCR used 60 Vbeta primers and 13 Jbeta primers. The protocol was immunoSEQ multiplex PCR, while the TCRdb copy is restricted to in-frame clones and leaves out a portion. This sample has fewer than 250,000 clones, with 85% to 90% found just once. Material for sequencing was PBMCs. The receptors here all came from a woman aged 18 to 35 in good health and CMV-seronegative.

This sequence joins TRBV29-1 and TRBJ2-5; 7 nucleotides align to TRBD2. J gave up 5 bases and V 4 bases, and 1 base lay outside the gene matches. Germline V gene lookup returns CDR1 SQVTM and CDR2 ANQGSEA. The CDR3 runs to 11 residues. Written as DNA, the CDR3 is TGCAGCGTTGTCGGGGGGGAGACCCAGTACTTC. This codes for CSVVGGETQYF.

V and J are TRBV9 and TRBJ2-3; TRBD2 matches at 10 bases. The CDR3 contains 15 residues. Germline V gene data show CDR1 as SGDLS and CDR2 as YYNGEE. V lost 2 bases, J lost 5 bases, and 5 bases stayed unmatched. The CDR3, as DNA: TGTGCCAGCAGCGTTAGCGGGAGGTATGGAGATACGCAGTATTTT. It translates to CASSVSGRYGDTQYF.

The V call is TRBV7-2, the J call TRBJ1-2; weak D call: TRBD1 (5 bases). V shed 1 base and J shed 0 bases, with 12 bases lying between them. This CDR3 contains 16 residues. Germline V gene lookup returns CDR1 SGHTA and CDR2 FQGNSA. The CDR3 coding sequence is TGTGCCAGCAGCTTAGGCGGGGGAGTCTCTAACTATGGCTACACCTTC. It specifies CASSLGGGVSNYGYTF.

The chain links TRBV10-3 to TRBJ1-3, with 10 bases fitting TRBD1. This CDR3 is built from 17 residues. The V segment lost 6 bases and the J segment 3 bases; nucleotides outside the gene matches: 11. The V gene's germline CDR1 is ENHRY and CDR2 SYGVKD. The CDR3 nucleotides are TGTGCCATCAGCCCCGGGACAGGGGCGCCTGGTGGAAACACCATATATTTT. Encoded protein: CAISPGTGAPGGNTIYF.

The gene calls are TRBV5-1 and TRBJ1-3; 8 bases map to TRBD1. V gave up 3 bases and J gave up 4 bases; unmatched junction bases: 9. This CDR3 has 16 amino acids. Germline V gives CDR1 SGHRS, CDR2 YFSETQ. The CDR3 DNA is TGCGCCAGCAGCTCTGGACAGGGTCTGACCGGAAACACCATATATTTT. Protein: CASSSGQGLTGNTIYF. Combining the CDR3 with reference TRBV5-1 and TRBJ1-3 gives the whole variable domain KAGVTQTPRYLIKTRGQQVTLSCSPISGHRSVSWYQQTPGQGLQFLFEYFSETQRNKGNFPGRFSGRQFSNSRSEMNVSTLELGDSALYLCASSSGQGLTGNTIYFGEGSWLTVV.

This clone has a single count. CDR3: CASSPPSGPGELFF. Here the CDR3 DNA reads TGTGCCAGCAGCCCGCCCTCAGGGCCCGGGGAGCTGTTTTTT. The chain couples TRBV6-5 to TRBJ2-2, with a tentative D call TRBD1 (5 bases). CDR3 size: 14 residues. Trimming stripped 6 bases from V and 6 bases from J, with 14 bases between. Germline values: CDR1 MNHEY, CDR2 SVGAGI.

CDR3: CASSGRGDEQYF. The DNA of the CDR3 is TGTGCCAGCAGCGGGAGAGGTGACGAGCAGTACTTC. This chain connects TRBV11-3 to TRBJ2-7; a weak D match, TRBD2 (5 bases). CDR1 and CDR2 from the germline V gene are SGHNT and YENEEA. This CDR3 has 12 amino acids. Trimming took off 5 bases at V and 5 bases at J, with 10 bases between the two ends.

This chain uses TRBV5-1 with TRBJ2-5; D is possibly TRBD2 (6 bases). CDR1 is SGHRS, CDR2 YFSETQ, per germline. V was cut by 4 bases and J by 7 bases, with 11 bases left in between. CDR3 length: 12 residues. The CDR3 sequence is CASSGDGGTQYF. The CDR3 DNA sequence: TGCGCCAGCAGCGGGGACGGGGGGACCCAGTACTTC. The full variable domain, in which reference TRBV5-1 and TRBJ2-5 provide the parts outside the CDR3, is KAGVTQTPRYLIKTRGQQVTLSCSPISGHRSVSWYQQTPGQGLQFLFEYFSETQRNKGNFPGRFSGRQFSNSRSEMNVSTLELGDSALYLCASSGDGGTQYFGPGTRLLVL.

This rearrangement joins TRBV5-8 to TRBJ2-5; possible D gene TRBD2, 5 bases. This CDR3 spans 16 amino acids. Germline assignment: CDR1 SGHTS and CDR2 YDEGEE. V was clipped by 0 bases and J by 1 base, with 13 bases between them. In nucleotides, the CDR3 is TGTGCCAGCAGCTTGGGAAGCGGCTTCATCCAAGAGACCCAGTACTTC. Translated: CASSLGSGFIQETQYF.

The chain combines TRBV19 with TRBJ2-5; no clear D gene. The J call may be wrong; the DNA end is better matched by TRBJ2-7. The CDR3 runs to 14 residues. Germline CDR1 is LNHDA and CDR2 is SQIVND (reference sequence). This CDR3 reads CASSRSGQSYEQYF. The CDR3, as DNA: TGTGCCAGTAGTCGCTCAGGCCAATCTTACGAGCAGTACTTC.

The chain combines TRBV5-1 with TRBJ2-7, with D tentatively TRBD1 (6 bases). The CDR3 is 14 residues long. V lost 0 bases to trimming and J lost 2 bases, with 9 bases between them. Germline CDR1 and CDR2: SGHRS and YFSETQ. This CDR3 is CASSLVQGPYEQYF. The CDR3 DNA sequence: TGCGCCAGCAGCTTGGTACAGGGCCCCTACGAGCAGTACTTC.

The V and J genes are TRBV30 and TRBJ1-5; the D gene is possibly TRBD1 (5 bases). The germline CDR1 and CDR2 sequences are GTSNPN and SVGIG (reference sequence). This CDR3 spans 14 amino acids. V lost 2 bases and J lost 6, with 14 bases in between. CDR3 sequence reads: CAWSSGQGGQPQHF. The CDR3 DNA reads as TGTGCCTGGAGTAGTGGTCAGGGAGGTCAGCCCCAGCATTTT. Combining the CDR3 with reference TRBV30 and TRBJ1-5 gives the whole variable domain SQTIHQWPATLVQPVGSPLSLECTVEGTSNPNLYWYRQAAGRGLQLLFYSVGIGQISSEVPQNLSASRPQDRQFILSSKKLLLSDSGFYLCAWSSGQGGQPQHFGDGTRLSIL.

The CDR3 region has the DNA TGTGCCTGGACTTTCGGGACAGGAAATTCACCCCTCCACTTT. Residues: CAWTFGTGNSPLHF. The chain carries TRBV30 and TRBJ1-6; 8 nucleotides line up with TRBD1. The V gene's germline CDR1 is GTSNPN and CDR2 SVGIG (reference sequence). V was clipped by 4 bases and J by 7 bases; unmatched bases: 6. This CDR3 contains 14 residues.

This clone was detected only once. Other nucleotide sequences in the sample specify the same CDR3. The gene calls are TRBV9 and TRBJ1-3; D perhaps matches TRBD1 (6 bases). This CDR3 has 16 amino acids. The V end lost 3 bases, the J end lost 0 bases, and 13 bases lay between the germline ends. Germline V gene lookup returns CDR1 SGDLS and CDR2 YYNGEE. CDR3 sequence (DNA): TGTGCCAGCAGCGCGTCAGGGGTCCCCTCTGGAAACACCATATATTTT. As protein: CASSASGVPSGNTIYF.

The chain links TRBV29-1 to TRBJ2-7, with D perhaps TRBD1 (5 bases). The CDR3 is 12 residues long. The V gene lost 4 bases and the J gene lost 2 bases, with 9 bases spanning the gap. Germline CDR1 is SQVTM and CDR2 is ANQGSEA. CDR3 DNA sequence: TGCAGCGTTGGAGCAGGGCCCTACGAGCAGTACTTC. This sequence encodes CSVGAGPYEQYF.

This clone was picked up one time. The rearrangement links TRBV28 to TRBJ2-7; a possible D gene is TRBD2 (6 bases). Trimming cost V 6 bases and J 6 bases, with 18 bases left between them. There are 14 residues in the CDR3. The germline V gene encodes CDR1 MDHEN and CDR2 SYDVKM. The CDR3 DNA reads TGTGCCAGCAGCCTACCGGAGGGGCGCCGCGAGCAGTACTTC. It translates to CASSLPEGRREQYF.

The V call is TRBV10-2, the J call TRBJ1-1; a possible D gene is TRBD1 (6 bases). The V gene lost 8 bases and the J gene lost 4 bases, with 11 bases spanning the gap. This CDR3 contains 12 residues. CDR1 WSHSY and CDR2 SAAADI come from the germline V gene. The CDR3 DNA reads as TGCGCCAGCGCGAGAGGGGGCACTGAAGCTTTCTTT. Its translation: CASARGGTEAFF.

This chain joins TRBV30 and TRBJ1-5, with D unclear. The CDR3 runs 12 residues. Per germline, CDR1 GTSNPN and CDR2 SVGIG (reference sequence). V lost 2 bases and J 6 bases, leaving 8 bases between the germline ends. CDR3 region: CAWSSYGQPQHF. Here the CDR3 DNA reads TGTGCCTGGAGTTCCTACGGTCAGCCCCAGCATTTT.

The count of this clone is one. The chain couples TRBV2 to TRBJ2-5; 9 bases are a match to TRBD1. The assigned J gene may be wrong: the sequence end matches TRBJ2-7 better. Germline values: CDR1 SNHLY, CDR2 FYNNEI. CDR3 length: 15 residues. This CDR3 is CASSAPGQGYYEQYF. In DNA form, the CDR3 reads TGTGCCAGCAGTGCCCCGGGACAGGGATACTACGAGCAGTACTTC.

This clone was detected only once. The J gene is TRBJ2-5, the V gene TRBV7-9, with D possibly matching TRBD2 (6 bases). Germline V gene sequence: CDR1 SEHNR, CDR2 FQNEAQ (reference sequence). Trimming pared 1 base from V and 5 bases from J, leaving 11 bases between. The CDR3 extends over 14 amino acids. The CDR3 is CASSLVTGGETQYF. The DNA of the CDR3 is TGTGCCAGCAGCTTAGTAACAGGAGGGGAGACCCAGTACTTC.

This clone was observed once. This chain connects TRBV28 to TRBJ2-1; D might be TRBD2 (6 bases). Germline assignment: CDR1 MDHEN and CDR2 SYDVKM. The CDR3 sequence is 12 residues long. The V and J ends lost 5 bases and 9 bases respectively, with 11 bases between them. The CDR3 DNA reads as TGTGCCAGCAGTCCCTTGGGACTTGAGCAGTTCTTC. Protein product: CASSPLGLEQFF.

CDR3 sequence (DNA): TGCAGCTTTAGCGGGGGGGATCAAGAGACCCAGTACTTC. It codes for CSFSGGDQETQYF. The chain joins TRBV29-1 to TRBJ2-5; TRBD2 matches 11 bases. Germline loops: CDR1 SQVTM, CDR2 ANQGSEA. CDR3 length: 13 amino acids. J lost 2 bases, V lost 8 bases, and 4 bases had no gene match.

The chain recombines TRBV9 with TRBJ1-1, with TRBD1 matching over 10 bases. The J segment lost 1 base and the V segment lost 3 bases, leaving 3 bases of the junction unmatched. Looked up from germline, CDR1 is SGDLS and CDR2 is YYNGEE. The CDR3 is 15 residues long. CDR3: CASSAGQGRNTEAFF. The DNA of the CDR3 is TGTGCCAGCAGCGCGGGACAGGGGAGGAACACTGAAGCTTTCTTT.

The V call is TRBV4-1, the J call TRBJ2-1, with 9 positions matching TRBD2. J gave up 0 bases and V 1 base, and 10 bases lay outside the gene matches. The CDR3 totals 19 residues. Germline CDR1 is MGHRA and CDR2 is YSYEKL. This chain's CDR3 is CASSQVTSGAASSYNEQFF. CDR3 sequence (DNA): TGCGCCAGCAGCCAAGTGACTAGCGGCGCTGCAAGCTCCTACAATGAGCAGTTCTTC.

The V gene is TRBV5-1, the J gene TRBJ2-5; 7 nucleotides agree with TRBD1. V gave up 0 bases and J gave up 0 bases; unmatched junction bases: 8. CDR1 is SGHRS and CDR2 is YFSETQ in the germline V gene. CDR3 length equals 17 residues. CDR3 DNA: TGCGCCAGCAGCTTGGCCGCACAGGGGAAGTACCAAGAGACCCAGTACTTC. Its protein is CASSLAAQGKYQETQYF.